This passage covers 16 T cell receptor beta chains from one sample sequenced in a study of CD8 T cells in Susac syndrome. RNA was extracted with the RNeasy kit, and a quantity of roughly 0.5 to 1 ug was reverse transcribed using random hexamers. TCRdb used MiXCR to reprocess the immunoSEQ multiplex PCR reads, holding one entry per CDR3 protein. Of about 120,000 distinct CDR3 sequences in the sample, just under 95% were seen once. Sequenced sample: CD8+ T cells from PBMCs. The receptors derive from a human donor with Susac syndrome.

The chain recombines TRBV13 with TRBJ1-1, with D unresolved. Trimming removed 6 bases from V and 3 bases from J, with 11 bases in between. Germline CDR1 and CDR2: PRHDT and FYEKMQ (reference sequence). This CDR3 region has 13 residues. The CDR3: CASRPEIDTEAFF. The CDR3 region has the DNA TGTGCCAGCAGGCCGGAAATCGACACTGAAGCTTTCTTT.

This rearrangement joins TRBV11-2 to TRBJ2-6; TRBD1 or TRBD2 may be the D gene (5 bases each). In germline, CDR1 is SGHAT, CDR2 FQNNGV. The CDR3 extends over 17 amino acids. Trimming removed 5 bases at V and 3 bases at J, with 17 bases between. Here the CDR3 DNA reads TGTGCCAGCAGCCAGGGCCCGGGGAAAGGTGGGGCCAACGTCCTGACTTTC. The encoded protein is CASSQGPGKGGANVLTF.

This clonotype has just one count. This chain joins TRBV7-9 and TRBJ1-1; no clear D. Trimming took 3 bases from V and 7 from J, leaving 18 bases between them. The CDR3 has 15 residues. The germline V gene encodes CDR1 SEHNR and CDR2 FQNEAQ (reference sequence). The CDR3 loop reads CASSFTLRQPLEAFF. The CDR3 DNA follows: TGTGCCAGCAGCTTTACTTTGCGTCAGCCACTTGAAGCTTTCTTT.

The V gene is TRBV12-3 or TRBV12-4, the J gene TRBJ2-5; D is ambiguous. This CDR3 has 13 residues. The V gene lost 4 bases and the J gene lost 1 base, with 7 bases spanning the gap. CDR3 DNA: TGTGCCAGCAGTTCGGTGAGCCAAGAGACCCAGTACTTC. Translating gives CASSSVSQETQYF.

Only one count was recorded for this clonotype. V gene TRBV6-5 combines with J gene TRBJ2-1, with TRBD1 matching 7 bases. Trimming cost V 4 bases and J 9 bases; bases outside gene matches: 15. The CDR3 loop spans 16 amino acids. Germline V gene sequence: CDR1 MNHEY, CDR2 SVGAGI. DNA of the CDR3: TGTGCCAGCAGTTGGAAAGGGGGCGGTGGCGCGGGTGAGCAGTTCTTC. Translation: CASSWKGGGGAGEQFF.

V gene TRBV5-4 combines with J gene TRBJ2-5, with D perhaps matching TRBD1 or TRBD2 (5 bases each). The CDR3 is made up of 16 amino acids. Germline CDR1 reads SGHNT; CDR2 reads YYREEE (reference sequence). Deletions cut 5 bases from V and 2 bases from J, with 19 bases between. CDR3 coding DNA: TGTGCCAGCAGGTCCGGGATTGGGGGAGCGCAAGAGACCCAGTACTTC. This codes for CASRSGIGGAQETQYF.

This clonotype showed up just once. The chain couples TRBV7-9 to TRBJ2-1; tentatively, D is TRBD2 (5 bases). Germline values: CDR1 SEHNR, CDR2 FQNEAQ (reference sequence). The V gene lost 5 bases and the J gene lost 4 bases, with 15 bases spanning the gap. This CDR3 region has 15 residues. CDR3 in amino acids: CASSPPGRSYNEQFF. CDR3 DNA sequence: TGTGCCAGCAGCCCCCCGGGGAGATCATACAATGAGCAGTTCTTC.

The V call is TRBV12-3 or TRBV12-4, the J call TRBJ2-1; the match to TRBD2 covers 13 bases. This CDR3 spans 16 amino acids. V shed 6 bases, J shed 3 bases, and the junction held 5 bases outside the gene matches. The CDR3 DNA reads as TGTGCCAGCAGACAGGGACTAGCGGGGTACTACAATGAGCAGTTCTTC. It translates to CASRQGLAGYYNEQFF.

V gene TRBV9 combines with J gene TRBJ2-3, with D possibly TRBD1 on 5 matching bases. The ends were cut back, 4 bases at V and 5 bases at J, with 17 bases in the middle. Germline-derived CDR1 and CDR2 are SGDLS and YYNGEE. CDR3 length: 15 amino acids. The CDR3 coding sequence is TGTGCCAGCAGCCCAGGCAGGGTAGAGCAAGATACGCAGTATTTT. Its translation: CASSPGRVEQDTQYF.

J is TRBJ2-4 and V is TRBV29-1; D not certain. The CDR3 is made up of 14 amino acids. V lost 5 bases and J lost 5, with 16 bases in between. Per germline, CDR1 SQVTM and CDR2 ANQGSEA. Written as DNA, the CDR3 is TGCAGCGTTCCCGGCGGCCCGGACCAAAACATTCAGTACTTC. Translation gives CSVPGGPDQNIQYF.

The V call is TRBV11-2, the J call TRBJ2-1; D may be TRBD1 (7 bases). V lost 11 bases and J 2 bases, leaving 13 bases between the germline ends. From germline, CDR1 is SGHAT and CDR2 FQNNGV. The CDR3 is 13 amino acids. The CDR3 coding sequence is TGTGCCGCAGGGGGGACTCCCTACAATGAGCAGTTCTTC. Its protein is CAAGGTPYNEQFF.

The CDR3 reads CATRDTSYNEQFF. The DNA of the CDR3 is TGTGCCACCAGGGATACTAGCTACAATGAGCAGTTCTTC. The rearrangement joins TRBV15 to TRBJ2-1, with D perhaps matching TRBD2 (5 bases). Per the germline V gene, CDR1 is LNHNV and CDR2 is YYDKDF (reference sequence). V gave up 6 bases and J gave up 3 bases, with 9 bases separating them. This CDR3 has 13 amino acids.

The rearrangement joins TRBV6-5 to TRBJ1-1; possibly TRBD1 for D (5 bases). The CDR3 sequence is 12 residues long. Germline CDR1 reads MNHEY; CDR2 reads SVGAGI. Trimming left V 10 bases short and J 7 bases short, with 16 bases between. This CDR3 reads CATLGPRREAFF. CDR3 DNA sequence: TGTGCCACCCTGGGACCCCGCCGTGAAGCTTTCTTT.

This rearrangement joins TRBV12-3 or TRBV12-4 to TRBJ2-5; tentative D call: TRBD1 (5 bases). This CDR3 contains 15 residues. Trimming cost V 5 bases and J 4 bases, with 17 bases left between them. The CDR3 reads CASSRDSGRGETQYF. CDR3 bases: TGTGCCAGCAGTCGAGACTCAGGGCGCGGAGAGACCCAGTACTTC.

The chain carries TRBV3-1 and TRBJ2-1; D perhaps matches TRBD2 (7 bases). This CDR3 contains 17 residues. The V end lost 4 bases, the J end lost 4 bases, and 20 bases lay between the germline ends. Germline CDR1 LGHDT, CDR2 YNNKEL (reference sequence). The CDR3 DNA reads TGTGCCAGCAGCCTACCCAGGGGAGCGGGGACTTACAATGAGCAGTTCTTC. This codes for CASSLPRGAGTYNEQFF.

The chain is built from TRBV11-2 and TRBJ1-4; D remains ambiguous. This CDR3 has 14 residues. Germline V gene data show CDR1 as SGHAT and CDR2 as FQNNGV. Trimming stripped 3 bases from V and 3 bases from J, with 8 bases between. The DNA of the CDR3 is TGTGCCAGCAGCTTCCCCCCCCCTAATGAAAAACTGTTTTTT. This translates into CASSFPPPNEKLFF. The full variable domain, in which reference TRBV11-2 and TRBJ1-4 provide the parts outside the CDR3, is EAGVAQSPRYKIIEKRQSVAFWCNPISGHATLYWYQQILGQGPKLLIQFQNNGVVDDSQLPKDRFSAERLKGVDSTLKIQPAKLEDSAVYLCASSFPPPNEKLFFGSGTQLSVL.